This record concerns one T cell receptor (beta chain) sequence. Its matching antigen is unknown. This sample is drawn from a study of monozygotic twins with inflammatory bowel disease. After skipping T cell sorting, the authors isolated total RNA from whole blood. Per individual sample, eight separate reactions were used to make cDNA. TCRdb re-called the 5' RACE reads and catalogs CDR3 proteins one per entry, DNA excluded. The sample spans 420,000 or so distinct CDR3 sequences; the ten largest clones claim 2% to 3%. Study observations and caveats: TCRbeta inverse Simpson diversity was decreased in IBD patients versus healthy co-twins.

The V gene's germline CDR1 is LGHDT and CDR2 YNNKEL (reference sequence). This CDR3 is 15 amino acids long. The J gene is TRBJ2-5, the V gene TRBV3-1; with no DNA, the TCRdb D assignment of TRBD1 cannot be verified. This TCR derives from a human donor with ulcerative colitis or Crohn's disease, or a healthy co-twin of an affected twin (not recorded which). Sequencing was carried out using blood. The CDR3 loop is CASSQPGRMVETQYF.